This TCR beta chain was profiled in a study of STAT3 mutations in large granular lymphocyte leukemia. The CDR3 has 16 residues. Germline values: CDR1 KGHSH, CDR2 LQKENI. Trimming left V 6 bases short and J 0 bases short, with 17 bases between. For this clone: The antigen is not known.

Study-level points and caveats: At least one immunodominant TCR beta clonotype appeared in every T-cell large granular lymphocyte leukemia patient. Sampling intervals varied between patients and samples. All newly emerging clones after therapy were STAT3 wild type.

About 40,000 productive templates were obtained per sample on average. Sequenced by immunoSEQ multiplex PCR; TCRdb stores in-frame clones only, minus some. The repertoire consists of some 30,000 clones, with 65% to 80% occurring once and the leading ten covering about 29%. This receptor was taken from a woman aged 45 to 65 with T-cell large granular lymphocyte leukemia. Some clones in this sample may be carry-over from other donors' samples. Sequences were obtained from peripheral blood mononuclear cells. The rearrangement joins TRBV18 to TRBJ1-2; tentatively, D is TRBD1 (6 bases). The CDR3 sequence: CASSPSTGIPNYGYTF. The CDR3 bases are TGTGCCAGCTCGCCCTCTACAGGGATTCCTAACTATGGCTACACCTTC.